This T cell receptor (beta chain) emerged from a study of blood T cell repertoires in COVID-19. Study-level background: Specimens from acute and convalescent COVID-19 originated in the United States, Italy and Spain. T cells, B-cell-depleted T cells, or PBMCs supplied cDNA or gDNA.

Original data processing: Estimated nucleated cell counts came from reference gene primer amplification. The method was immunoSEQ multiplex PCR; TCRdb's version includes in-frame clones alone and lacks a portion of them. Clonal size and the V and J genes are those of that table, whereas D and trimming came from the DNA. Found here are 150,000 to 200,000 clones, 70% to 85% of them singletons; the top ten hold more than 4.5%. Germline lookup yields CDR1 MNHEY and CDR2 SVGEGT. CDR3 length equals 16 residues. Trimming pared 0 bases from V and 0 bases from J, leaving 10 bases between. This sequence was found in a woman in her 30s with acute or convalescent COVID-19. V is TRBV6-2 or TRBV6-3 and J is TRBJ2-3; tentative D call: TRBD2 (6 bases). Sequencing input: peripheral blood. Here the CDR3 reads CASSYSGLASTDTQYF. CDR3 coding DNA: TGTGCCAGCAGTTACTCGGGACTTGCTAGCACAGATACGCAGTATTTT.